These T cell receptor beta chains were read from a single sample in a study of T cell repertoires in ileal Crohn's disease. The data were produced by immunoSEQ multiplex PCR, yet TCRdb's version contains in-frame clones alone and is incomplete. The table records 14,000 or so clones, approximately 70% of them present only once. Sequencing input: ileal tissue. Receptor source: an adult with Crohn's disease. The CDR3 runs from the conserved cysteine through the conserved F or W. D genes are given only for firm matches. A clone size is listed for some rows: how often the clone was seen (once, few, many), or a class if it is expanded.

TRBJ2-7 | few | 14 | TRBD2 | TRBV4-2 | CASSLGGSSYEQYF | TGTGCCAGCAGCCTCGGGGGGAGCTCCTACGAGCAGTACTTC
TRBJ1-2 | . | 12 | . | TRBV10-3 | CATGGREGGYTF | TGTGCCACGGGGGGCAGGGAAGGCGGCTACACCTTC
TRBJ1-6 | . | 16 | . | TRBV4-1 | CASSQDAASPNSPLHF | TGCGCCAGCAGCCAAGACGCGGCCAGCCCGAATTCACCCCTCCACTTT
TRBJ1-1 | . | 16 | TRBD1 | TRBV5-1 | CASRVQGANGDTEAFF | TGCGCCAGCAGGGTACAGGGGGCTAATGGGGACACTGAAGCTTTCTTT
TRBJ1-5 | . | 15 | TRBD1 | TRBV2 | CASRAGQVSNQPQHF | TGTGCCAGCCGGGCGGGACAGGTGTCCAATCAGCCCCAGCATTTT
TRBJ2-2 | few | 17 | TRBD1 | TRBV19 | CASSTLQTGVSIGELFF | TGTGCCAGTAGTACTTTGCAAACAGGGGTTTCGATCGGGGAGCTGTTTTTT
TRBJ2-1 | . | 18 | TRBD2 | TRBV28 | CASSPRTSGGAGYNEQFF | TGTGCCAGCAGTCCAAGGACTAGCGGGGGGGCCGGTTACAATGAGCAGTTCTTC
TRBJ2-7 | . | 13 | TRBD2 | TRBV7-2 | CASSPSREGEQYF | TGTGCCAGCAGCCCTAGTCGGGAGGGCGAGCAGTACTTC
TRBJ1-2 | few | 12 | . | TRBV30 | CAWSVLGYGYTF | TGTGCCTGGAGTGTACTGGGCTATGGCTACACCTTC
TRBJ1-3 | . | 15 | . | TRBV7-3 | CASSLSTGLGNTIYF | TGTGCCAGCAGCTTAAGTACAGGTTTGGGAAACACCATATATTTT
TRBJ2-3 | . | 17 | TRBD2 | TRBV7-2 | CASSSPRTGGPQYTQYF | TGTGCCAGCAGCTCTCCTCGGACGGGGGGGCCTCAATATACGCAGTATTTT
TRBJ2-2 | . | 12 | . | TRBV5-1 | CASSQIQGGLFF | TGCGCCAGCAGCCAAATACAGGGAGGGCTGTTTTTT
TRBJ1-2 | . | 14 | . | TRBV7-9 | CASSSYDSLYGYTF | TGTGCCAGCAGCTCTTATGACAGTCTTTATGGCTACACCTTC
TRBJ2-3 | few | 14 | . | TRBV7-2 | CASSLSRGTDTQYF | TGTGCCAGCAGCTTAAGCCGGGGGACAGATACGCAGTATTTT
TRBJ2-5 | . | 16 | TRBD2 | TRBV10-3 | CAISESATSGRETQYF | TGTGCCATCAGTGAGTCGGCAACTAGCGGGCGAGAGACCCAGTACTTC
TRBJ1-2 | . | 16 | . | TRBV18 | CASSPPTTGTRDGYTF | TGTGCCAGCTCACCACCGACTACAGGAACAAGGGATGGCTACACCTTC
TRBJ2-2 | few | 13 | . | TRBV12-5 | CASGLREIGELFF | TGTGCTAGTGGTTTGCGGGAGATCGGGGAGCTGTTTTTT
TRBJ2-7 | . | 14 | . | TRBV7-3 | CASSLNSGVHEQYF | TGTGCCAGCAGCTTAAACTCGGGTGTCCACGAGCAGTACTTC
TRBJ2-5 | once | 16 | TRBD2 | TRBV6-6 | CASRLEGLAGEETQYF | TGTGCCAGCAGACTCGAAGGGCTAGCGGGGGAAGAGACCCAGTACTTC
TRBJ1-1 | . | 14 | . | TRBV10-2 | CASRGGGWDTEAFF | TGCGCCAGCAGAGGGGGGGGTTGGGACACTGAAGCTTTCTTT
TRBJ1-2 | . | 10 | . | TRBV6-1 | CASSEYGYTF | TGTGCCAGCAGTGAGTATGGCTACACCTTC
TRBJ2-6 | . | 15 | . | TRBV5-1 | CASSWTVSGANVLTF | TGCGCCAGCAGCTGGACAGTCTCTGGGGCCAACGTCCTGACTTTC
TRBJ2-7 | few | 13 | . | TRBV6-1 | CASGTARGYEQYF | TGTGCCAGCGGGACCGCCAGGGGCTACGAGCAGTACTTC